This TCR beta chain was found in a study of T-cell reconstitution after alpha-beta-depleted transplantation in children. Overall study findings and caveats: The high TCRbeta diversity at day 60 in some patients came from surviving recipient T cells and thymic progenitors. The origin of alpha-beta T cells about two months after transplant was reportedly several hundred expanded graft clones. Hyperexpanded clones declined; after one year, newly produced T cells mostly supplied diversity.

The V gene's germline CDR1 is SNHLY and CDR2 FYNNEI. CDR3 size: 13 residues. The J segment lost 0 bases and the V segment lost 10 bases, leaving 5 bases of the junction unmatched. This clonotype was recorded many times. Its target is not known. Preparation of the TCRbeta library involved a method that used unique molecular identifiers. MiXCR, applied by TCRdb to the PCR reads, yields one record per CDR3 protein. There are 200,000 to 250,000 distinct CDR3 sequences in the sample; approximately 11% occur only once, and about 28% lies in the top ten. Specimen: PBMCs, collected before TCRalphabeta/CD19-depleted stem cell transplant. The sequence came from a child less than two years old with acute myeloid leukemia, due to receive a stem cell transplant. The chain is built from TRBV2 and TRBJ2-7; TRBD1 matches at 8 bases. CDR3 in DNA: TGTGCCATCCGGGACAGGTTCTCCTACGAGCAGTACTTC. Encoded protein: CAIRDRFSYEQYF.